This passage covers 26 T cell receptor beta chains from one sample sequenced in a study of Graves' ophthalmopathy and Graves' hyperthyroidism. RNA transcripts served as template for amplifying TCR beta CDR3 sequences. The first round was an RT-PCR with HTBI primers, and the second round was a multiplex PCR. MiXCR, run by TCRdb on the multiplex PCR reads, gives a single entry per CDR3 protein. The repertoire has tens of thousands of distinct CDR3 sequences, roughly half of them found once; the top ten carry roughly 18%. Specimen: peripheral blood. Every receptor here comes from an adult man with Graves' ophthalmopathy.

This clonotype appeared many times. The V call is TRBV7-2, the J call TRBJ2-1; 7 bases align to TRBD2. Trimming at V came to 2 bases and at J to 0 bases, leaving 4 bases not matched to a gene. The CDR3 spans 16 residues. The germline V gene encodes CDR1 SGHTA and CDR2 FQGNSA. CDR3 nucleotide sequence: TGTGCCAGCAGCTTACTTGGGGGGGGCTCCTACAATGAGCAGTTCTTC. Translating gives CASSLLGGGSYNEQFF.

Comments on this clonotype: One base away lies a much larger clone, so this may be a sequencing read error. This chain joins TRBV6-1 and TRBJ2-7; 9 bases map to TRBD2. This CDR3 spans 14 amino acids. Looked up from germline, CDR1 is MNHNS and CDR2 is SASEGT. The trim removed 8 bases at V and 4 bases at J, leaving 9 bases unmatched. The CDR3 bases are TGTGCCAGCCGAGGCGGGAGGGCCGGGTACGAGCAGTACTTC. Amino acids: CASRGGRAGYEQYF.

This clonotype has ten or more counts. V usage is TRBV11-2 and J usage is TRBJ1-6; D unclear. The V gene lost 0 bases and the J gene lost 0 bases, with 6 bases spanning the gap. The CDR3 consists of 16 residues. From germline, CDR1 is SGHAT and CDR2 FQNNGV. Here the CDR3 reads CASSLDGSSYNSPLHF. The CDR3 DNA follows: TGTGCCAGCAGCTTAGATGGCAGCTCCTATAATTCACCCCTCCACTTT.

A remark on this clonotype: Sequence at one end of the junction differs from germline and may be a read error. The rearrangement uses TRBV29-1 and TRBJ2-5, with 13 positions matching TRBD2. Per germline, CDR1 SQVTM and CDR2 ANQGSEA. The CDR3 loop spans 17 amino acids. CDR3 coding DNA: TGCGGCGTTGCTGGGGGGCGACTAGCGGGAGGCGGAGAGACCCAGTACTTC. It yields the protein CGVAGGRLAGGGETQYF.

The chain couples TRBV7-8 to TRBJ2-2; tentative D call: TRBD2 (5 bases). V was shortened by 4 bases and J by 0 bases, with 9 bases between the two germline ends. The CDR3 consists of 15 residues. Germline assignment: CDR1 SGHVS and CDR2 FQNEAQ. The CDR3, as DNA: TGTGCCAGCAGCTCCCGGGGATCGAACACCGGGGAGCTGTTTTTT. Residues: CASSSRGSNTGELFF.

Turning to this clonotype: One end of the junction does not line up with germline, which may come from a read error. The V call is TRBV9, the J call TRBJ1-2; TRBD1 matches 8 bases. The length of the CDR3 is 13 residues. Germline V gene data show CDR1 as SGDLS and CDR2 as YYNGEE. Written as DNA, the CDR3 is TGTGCCAGCAGCTTCGGACAGGGACATGGCCACACCTTC. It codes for CASSFGQGHGHTF.

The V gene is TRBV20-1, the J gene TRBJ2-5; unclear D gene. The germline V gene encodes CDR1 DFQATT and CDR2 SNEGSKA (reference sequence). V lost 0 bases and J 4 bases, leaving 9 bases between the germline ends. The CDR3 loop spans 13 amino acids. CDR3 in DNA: TGCAGTGCTAGAGACCCCGCGAGAGAGACCCAGTACTTC. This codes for CSARDPARETQYF.

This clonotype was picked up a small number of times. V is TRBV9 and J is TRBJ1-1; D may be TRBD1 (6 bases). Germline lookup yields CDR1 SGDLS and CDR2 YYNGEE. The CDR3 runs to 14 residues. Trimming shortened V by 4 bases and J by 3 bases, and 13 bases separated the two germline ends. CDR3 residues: CASSQGLGHTEAFF. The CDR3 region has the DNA TGTGCCAGCAGCCAGGGGCTGGGGCACACTGAAGCTTTCTTT.

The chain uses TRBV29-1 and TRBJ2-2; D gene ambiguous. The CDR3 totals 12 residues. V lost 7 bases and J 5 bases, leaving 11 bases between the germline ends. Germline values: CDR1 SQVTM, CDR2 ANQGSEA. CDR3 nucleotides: TGCAGCGGCTGCGGAGATACCGGGGAGCTGTTTTTT. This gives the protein CSGCGDTGELFF.

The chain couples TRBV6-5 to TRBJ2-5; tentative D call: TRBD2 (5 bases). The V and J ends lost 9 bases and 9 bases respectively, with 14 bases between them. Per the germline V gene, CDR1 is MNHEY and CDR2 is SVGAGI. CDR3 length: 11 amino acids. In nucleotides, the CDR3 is TGTGCCAGTGGCTCTGGGGAGTCCCAGTACTTC. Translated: CASGSGESQYF.

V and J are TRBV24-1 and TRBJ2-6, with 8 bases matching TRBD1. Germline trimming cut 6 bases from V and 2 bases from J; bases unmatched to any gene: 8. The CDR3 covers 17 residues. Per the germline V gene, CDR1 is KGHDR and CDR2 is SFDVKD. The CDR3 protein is CATSKVSGGAGANVLTF. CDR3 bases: TGTGCCACCAGTAAAGTCTCAGGGGGCGCTGGGGCCAACGTCCTGACTTTC.

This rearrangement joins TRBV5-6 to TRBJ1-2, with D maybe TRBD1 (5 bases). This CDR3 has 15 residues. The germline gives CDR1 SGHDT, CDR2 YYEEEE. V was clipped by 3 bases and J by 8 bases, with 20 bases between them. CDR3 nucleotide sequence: TGTGCCAGCAGCTCTTGGGGGACTAGCGGGGGAGGCTACACCTTC. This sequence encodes CASSSWGTSGGGYTF.

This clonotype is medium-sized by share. The CDR3 region is CASSLEGPLSYNEQFF. The CDR3 coding sequence is TGTGCCAGCAGCTTAGAGGGACCCTTATCCTACAATGAGCAGTTCTTC. The chain has TRBV7-6 and TRBJ2-1; D may correspond to TRBD1 or TRBD2 (5 bases each). The CDR3 is made up of 16 amino acids. The V gene's germline CDR1 is SGHVS and CDR2 FNYEAQ. Deletions cut 1 base from V and 1 base from J, with 11 bases between.

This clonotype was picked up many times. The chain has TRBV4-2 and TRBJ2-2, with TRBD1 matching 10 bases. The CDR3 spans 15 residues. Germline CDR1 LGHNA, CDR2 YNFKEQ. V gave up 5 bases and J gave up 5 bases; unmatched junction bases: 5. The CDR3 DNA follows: TGTGCCAGCAGCTCCGGGACAGGGGATACCGGGGAGCTGTTTTTT. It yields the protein CASSSGTGDTGELFF.

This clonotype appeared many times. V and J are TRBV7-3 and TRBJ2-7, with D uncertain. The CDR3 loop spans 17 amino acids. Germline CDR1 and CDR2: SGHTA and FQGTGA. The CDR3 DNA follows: TGCGCCAGCAGCCCGCTTATCCCCCCCGCCAATCCCTACGAGCAGTACGTC. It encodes CASSPLIPPANPYEQYV.

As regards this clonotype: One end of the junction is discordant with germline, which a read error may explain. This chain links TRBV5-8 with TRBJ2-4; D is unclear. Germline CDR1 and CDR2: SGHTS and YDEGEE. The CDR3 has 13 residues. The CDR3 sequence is CAGSLVSTNIQYF. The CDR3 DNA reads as TGTGCCGGCAGCTTGGTTTCGACAAACATTCAGTACTTC.

Here the CDR3 DNA reads TGCAGTGCTCCCGGGACTAGCGGGGGGGGGTATACGCAGTATTTT. This translates into CSAPGTSGGGYTQYF. This chain joins TRBV20-1 and TRBJ2-3, with 16 bases fitting TRBD2. The CDR3 length is 15 residues. V lost 5 bases, J lost 7 bases, and 6 bases stayed unmatched. Germline V lookup: CDR1 DFQATT, CDR2 SNEGSKA (reference sequence).

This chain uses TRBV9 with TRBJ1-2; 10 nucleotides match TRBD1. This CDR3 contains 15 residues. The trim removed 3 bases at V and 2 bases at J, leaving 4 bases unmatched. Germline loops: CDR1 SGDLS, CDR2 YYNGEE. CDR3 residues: CASSARDRGNYGYTF. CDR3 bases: TGTGCCAGCAGCGCAAGGGACAGGGGCAACTATGGCTACACCTTC. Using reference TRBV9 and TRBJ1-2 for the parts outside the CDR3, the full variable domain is DSGVTQTPKHLITATGQRVTLRCSPRSGDLSVYWYQQSLDQGLQFLIQYYNGEERAKGNILERFSAQQFPDLHSELNLSSLELGDSALYFCASSARDRGNYGYTFGSGTRLTVV.

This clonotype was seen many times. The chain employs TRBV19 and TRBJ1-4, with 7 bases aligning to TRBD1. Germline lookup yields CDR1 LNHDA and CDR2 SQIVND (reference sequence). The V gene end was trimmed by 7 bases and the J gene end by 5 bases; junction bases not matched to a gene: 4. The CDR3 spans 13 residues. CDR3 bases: TGTGCCAGTATCGACAGGGTGAATGAAAAACTGTTTTTT. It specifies CASIDRVNEKLFF.

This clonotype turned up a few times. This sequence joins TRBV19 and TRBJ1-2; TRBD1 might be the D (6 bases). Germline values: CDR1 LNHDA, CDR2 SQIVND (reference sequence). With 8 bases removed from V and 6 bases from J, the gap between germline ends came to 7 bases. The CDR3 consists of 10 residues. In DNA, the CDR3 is TGTGCCAGTGGGACACATGGCTACACCTTC. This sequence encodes CASGTHGYTF.

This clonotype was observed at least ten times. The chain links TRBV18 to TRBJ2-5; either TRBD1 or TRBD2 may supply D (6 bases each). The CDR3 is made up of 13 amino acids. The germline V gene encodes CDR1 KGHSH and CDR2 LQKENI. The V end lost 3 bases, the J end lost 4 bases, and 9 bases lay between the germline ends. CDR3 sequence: CASSPPGAETQYF. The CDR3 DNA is TGTGCCAGCTCACCCCCGGGGGCAGAGACCCAGTACTTC.

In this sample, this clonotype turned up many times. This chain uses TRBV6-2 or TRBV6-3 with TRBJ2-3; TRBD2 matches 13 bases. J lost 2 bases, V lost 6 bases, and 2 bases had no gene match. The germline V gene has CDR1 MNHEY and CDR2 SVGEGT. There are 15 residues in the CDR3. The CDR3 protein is CASRGLAGNTDTQYF. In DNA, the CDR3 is TGTGCCAGCAGGGGACTAGCGGGGAACACAGATACGCAGTATTTT.

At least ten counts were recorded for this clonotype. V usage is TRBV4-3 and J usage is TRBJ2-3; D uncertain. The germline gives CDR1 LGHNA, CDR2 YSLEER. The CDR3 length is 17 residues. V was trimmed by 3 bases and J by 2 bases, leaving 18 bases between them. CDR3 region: CASSHQTGGGNTDTQYF. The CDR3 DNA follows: TGCGCCAGCAGCCATCAAACGGGTGGTGGGAACACAGATACGCAGTATTTT.

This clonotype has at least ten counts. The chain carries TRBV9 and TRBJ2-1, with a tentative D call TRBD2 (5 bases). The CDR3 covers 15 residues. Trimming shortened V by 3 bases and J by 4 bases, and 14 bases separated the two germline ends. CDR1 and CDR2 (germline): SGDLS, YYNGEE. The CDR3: CASSAGQRWYNEQFF. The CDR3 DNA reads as TGTGCCAGCAGCGCAGGCCAGCGGTGGTACAATGAGCAGTTCTTC.

The CDR3 DNA is TGCAGTGCTTCGCCGGGGGTAAAAGAGACCCAGTACTTC. Protein product: CSASPGVKETQYF. The genes are TRBV20-1 and TRBJ2-5, with D possibly TRBD2 on 6 matching bases. In germline, CDR1 is DFQATT, CDR2 SNEGSKA (reference sequence). The CDR3 runs 13 residues. The V and J ends lost 5 bases and 3 bases respectively, with 13 bases between them.

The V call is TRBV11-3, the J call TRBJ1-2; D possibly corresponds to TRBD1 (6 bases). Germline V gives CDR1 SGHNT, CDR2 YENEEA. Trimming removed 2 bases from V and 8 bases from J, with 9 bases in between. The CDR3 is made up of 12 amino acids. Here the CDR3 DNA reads TGTGCCAGCAGCTTAAAGGGGGGCGGCTACACCTTC. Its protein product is CASSLKGGGYTF. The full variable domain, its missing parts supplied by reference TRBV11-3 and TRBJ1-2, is EAGVVQSPRYKIIEKKQPVAFWCNPISGHNTLYWYLQNLGQGPELLIRYENEEAVDDSQLPKDRFSAERLKGVDSTLKIQPAELGDSAVYLCASSLKGGGYTFGSGTRLTVV.